Following are 21 T cell receptor beta chains from one sample sequenced in a study of blood T cell repertoires in COVID-19. Some clones are missing from TCRdb's copy, which holds only in-frame ones; the method was immunoSEQ multiplex PCR. The sample includes about 73,000 clones, 65% to 85% seen only once; the top ten take around 30%. The specimen was peripheral blood. The receptors were gathered from a human donor in a cohort sampled during active COVID-19.

The J gene is TRBJ1-3, the V gene TRBV5-4, with TRBD1 matching over 8 bases. Per the germline V gene, CDR1 is SGHNT and CDR2 is YYREEE (reference sequence). V lost 4 bases and J lost 2; bases outside the gene matches: 2. This CDR3 is 14 amino acids long. CDR3 loop: CASSRTGTGNTIYF. CDR3 bases: TGTGCCAGCAGCCGGACAGGGACTGGAAACACCATATATTTT.

The chain uses TRBV6-5 and TRBJ1-5; D is uncertain. Germline V gives CDR1 MNHEY, CDR2 SVGAGI. V was trimmed by 5 bases and J by 5 bases, leaving 16 bases between them. The CDR3 is 15 residues long. The CDR3 DNA sequence: TGTGCCAGCAGTCCCCAACCTGTGGGCCATCAGCCCCAGCATTTT. This sequence encodes CASSPQPVGHQPQHF.

The chain's CDR3 is CASSPGWRASGTDTQYF. CDR3 bases: TGTGCCAGCAGTCCCGGGTGGCGGGCGTCGGGCACAGATACGCAGTATTTT. The J gene is TRBJ2-3, the V gene TRBV28, with D maybe TRBD2 (5 bases). Germline CDR1 and CDR2: MDHEN and SYDVKM. V lost 5 bases, J lost 1 base, and 19 bases lay in between. The CDR3 is 17 residues long.

The genes are TRBV5-1 and TRBJ1-1; D is unclear. CDR3 length equals 20 residues. Germline-derived CDR1 and CDR2 are SGHRS and YFSETQ. Deletions cut 4 bases from V and 2 bases from J, with 30 bases between. This CDR3 is CASSPWRYGNHESPNTEAFF. DNA of the CDR3: TGCGCCAGCAGCCCCTGGAGGTATGGCAACCACGAATCTCCCAACACTGAAGCTTTCTTT.

This chain joins TRBV7-8 and TRBJ2-2, with 12 bases fitting TRBD2. The CDR3 covers 18 residues. From germline, CDR1 is SGHVS and CDR2 FQNEAQ. The V segment lost 4 bases and the J segment 1 base; nucleotides outside the gene matches: 7. The CDR3 reads CASSSTRLAGVNTGELFF. The CDR3 nucleotides are TGTGCCAGCAGCTCCACCCGACTAGCGGGGGTGAACACCGGGGAGCTGTTTTTT. The whole variable domain, filled in from reference TRBV7-8 and TRBJ2-2, reads GAGVSQSPRYKVAKRGQDVALRCDPISGHVSLFWYQQALGQGPEFLTYFQNEAQLDKSGLPSDRFFAERPEGSVSTLKIQRTQQEDSAVYLCASSSTRLAGVNTGELFFGEGSRLTVL.

The chain recombines TRBV14 with TRBJ1-2, with TRBD1 identical over 8 bases. The ends lost 3 bases at V and 4 bases at J; junction bases unmatched: 7. The CDR3 consists of 15 residues. The germline V gene has CDR1 SGHDN and CDR2 FVKESK. CDR3 loop: CASSQGTGTGYGYTF. The CDR3 DNA reads as TGTGCCAGCAGCCAGGGAACTGGGACAGGCTATGGCTACACCTTC.

V and J are TRBV2 and TRBJ1-4; D is unclear. The V end was cut by 5 bases, the J end by 5 bases, with 9 bases between. The CDR3 loop spans 13 amino acids. Germline V lookup: CDR1 SNHLY, CDR2 FYNNEI. This chain's CDR3 is CASSLNTNEKLFF. Written as DNA, the CDR3 is TGTGCCAGCAGTCTGAACACCAATGAAAAACTGTTTTTT.

V gene TRBV9 combines with J gene TRBJ2-2, with 8 nucleotides matching TRBD2. Looked up from germline, CDR1 is SGDLS and CDR2 is YYNGEE. J lost 3 bases, V lost 3 bases, and 7 bases had no gene match. The CDR3 spans 16 residues. In nucleotides, the CDR3 is TGTGCCAGCAGCGCCACGGGGGGGCAGTACACCGGGGAGCTGTTTTTT. Its translation is CASSATGGQYTGELFF.

This clone was detected only once. This chain uses TRBV3-1 (or the pseudogene TRBV3-2) with TRBJ1-3, with D unclear. CDR3 length: 14 residues. Trimming took 0 bases from V and 2 from J, leaving 5 bases between them. From germline, CDR1 is LGHDT and CDR2 YNNKEL (reference sequence). CDR3 nucleotide sequence: TGTGCCAGCAGCCAAGATCCGGCTGGAAACACCATATATTTT. Protein product: CASSQDPAGNTIYF.

V gene TRBV7-9 combines with J gene TRBJ1-3; TRBD1 is a possible D gene (5 bases). V was trimmed by 4 bases and J by 0 bases, leaving 10 bases between them. Looked up from germline, CDR1 is SEHNR and CDR2 is FQNEAQ (reference sequence). This CDR3 has 15 residues. For the CDR3, the DNA is TGTGCCAGCAGCTGGGGACTCACCTCTGGAAACACCATATATTTT. Translated: CASSWGLTSGNTIYF.

The V call is TRBV9, the J call TRBJ2-1; a weak D match, TRBD1 (5 bases). The germline V and J ends were trimmed by 0 bases and 8 bases, with 12 bases remaining between them. CDR3 length equals 14 residues. CDR1 SGDLS and CDR2 YYNGEE come from the germline V gene. Here the CDR3 reads CASSVVGPTDEQFF. CDR3 DNA sequence: TGTGCCAGCAGCGTAGTGGGGCCTACGGATGAGCAGTTCTTC.

The gene calls are TRBV27 and TRBJ1-2, with a tentative D call TRBD1 (6 bases). Deletions cut 5 bases from V and 4 bases from J, with 23 bases between. In germline, CDR1 is MNHEY, CDR2 SMNVEV (reference sequence). The CDR3 has 17 amino acids. CDR3 protein: CASSPQGSPATGYGYTF. As DNA, the CDR3 is TGTGCCAGCAGTCCTCAGGGGAGCCCCGCAACTGGCTATGGCTACACCTTC.

This clone was seen a single time. The chain carries TRBV18 and TRBJ1-5, with D unclear. CDR3 size: 13 residues. Per germline, CDR1 KGHSH and CDR2 LQKENI. The V gene lost 2 bases and the J gene lost 4 bases, with 6 bases spanning the gap. The CDR3 here is CASSPGRNQPQHF. The CDR3 bases are TGTGCCAGCTCACCAGGGAGGAATCAGCCCCAGCATTTT.

This clone has a handful of counts. J is TRBJ2-5 and V is TRBV5-1; 7 bases match TRBD1. Germline values: CDR1 SGHRS, CDR2 YFSETQ. J lost 0 bases, V lost 4 bases, and 3 bases had no gene match. This CDR3 comprises 14 residues. The CDR3 is CASSQDRYQETQYF. DNA for the CDR3: TGCGCCAGCAGCCAGGACAGGTACCAAGAGACCCAGTACTTC.

This clone showed up just once. This chain joins TRBV7-2 and TRBJ2-2; 12 bases fit TRBD1. This CDR3 has 16 amino acids. The V segment lost 4 bases and the J segment 8 bases; nucleotides outside the gene matches: 8. Germline V CDR1 and CDR2: SGHTA, FQGNSA. For the CDR3, the DNA is TGTGCCAGCAGCTCCGAACCGGGACAGGGGGCTGGGGAGCTGTTTTTT. This codes for CASSSEPGQGAGELFF.

The chain is built from TRBV18 and TRBJ2-7, with D possibly matching TRBD2 (5 bases). This CDR3 has 19 amino acids. V lost 0 bases and J 0 bases, leaving 21 bases between the germline ends. Germline CDR1 reads KGHSH; CDR2 reads LQKENI. Here the CDR3 DNA reads TGTGCCAGCTCACCACCGATTCAACTCAGGACTCCCAACTCCTACGAGCAGTACTTC. Translating it yields CASSPPIQLRTPNSYEQYF.

This clone has just a few counts. The rearrangement uses TRBV4-1 and TRBJ2-3; weak D call: TRBD2 (6 bases). Germline V gene sequence: CDR1 MGHRA, CDR2 YSYEKL. Trimming pared 2 bases from V and 0 bases from J, leaving 9 bases between. The CDR3 sequence is 15 residues long. The CDR3 here is CASSQMGGSTDTQYF. CDR3 nucleotide sequence: TGCGCCAGCAGCCAAATGGGGGGTAGCACAGATACGCAGTATTTT.

The sample holds one count of this clone. This sequence joins TRBV9 and TRBJ1-6, with D unresolved. V was trimmed by 4 bases and J by 8 bases, leaving 13 bases between them. The CDR3 contains 14 residues. Germline CDR1 and CDR2: SGDLS and YYNGEE. This chain's CDR3 is CASSPRAGDSPLHF. CDR3 nucleotides: TGTGCCAGCAGCCCCCGTGCCGGGGATTCACCCCTCCACTTT.

This rearrangement joins TRBV12-3 or TRBV12-4 to TRBJ2-1; D may be TRBD1 (5 bases). The CDR3 sequence is 13 residues long. V was shortened by 1 base and J by 4 bases, with 5 bases between the two germline ends. CDR3 region: CASSLEGYNEQFF. The CDR3 region has the DNA TGTGCCAGCAGTTTAGAGGGGTACAATGAGCAGTTCTTC.

The V gene is TRBV6-5, the J gene TRBJ1-1, with 8 bases lining up with TRBD1. The CDR3 spans 14 residues. The germline gives CDR1 MNHEY, CDR2 SVGAGI. With 4 bases clipped from V and 1 base from J, the junction kept 2 bases outside the gene matches. CDR3 in amino acids: CASSSGGPNTEAFF. The DNA of the CDR3 is TGTGCCAGCAGTTCAGGGGGCCCGAACACTGAAGCTTTCTTT.

This CDR3 reads CASSQPSGVETQYF. The CDR3 nucleotides are TGTGCCAGCAGTCAGCCTAGCGGGGTAGAGACCCAGTACTTC. This chain uses TRBV3-1 (or the pseudogene TRBV3-2) with TRBJ2-5; 9 nucleotides match TRBD2. The length of the CDR3 is 14 residues. The J segment lost 4 bases and the V segment lost 6 bases, leaving 6 bases of the junction unmatched. Germline assignment: CDR1 LGHDT and CDR2 YNNKEL (reference sequence).